Listed below are T cell receptor beta chains from one sample, sequenced in a study of cytomegalovirus exposure and HLA in healthy donors. Sequencing used immunoSEQ multiplex PCR; TCRdb keeps in-frame clones, though not all of them. The sample carries 170,000 or so clones, roughly 80% recorded once. The sequenced sample consisted of PBMCs. These receptors originate from a male donor in good health and CMV-seropositive. Both conserved end residues are part of each CDR3. A D gene is named only where the DNA matches it firmly. Size tells how often a clone was seen (once, few, many) or the class of an expanded clone, and some rows leave it out.

j_call clone_size d_call v_call cdr3_nt cdr3_aa
TRBJ1-2 few . TRBV7-2 TGTGCCAGCGGCCCAGGCCAGGGCTACACCTTC CASGPGQGYTF
TRBJ1-3 . TRBD1 TRBV28 TGTGCCAGCAGTTTCCCGACAGGGAAGGGAAACACCATATATTTT CASSFPTGKGNTIYF
TRBJ2-7 . TRBD1 TRBV2 TGTGCCAGCAGTCAAGGGGCAGGGGGCTGGGAGCAGTACTTC CASSQGAGGWEQYF
TRBJ1-3 . . TRBV7-9 TGTGCCAGCAGCCCCGGTTTACGAGCCGGGTCTGGAAACACCATATATTTT CASSPGLRAGSGNTIYF
TRBJ2-7 . TRBD2 TRBV11-2 TGTGCCAGCAGCTATAGCGGGAGCTCCTACGAGCAGTACTTC CASSYSGSSYEQYF
TRBJ1-2 . . TRBV7-8 TGTGCCAGCAGCACCCGGGCAGGGGACGGCTACACCTTC CASSTRAGDGYTF
TRBJ1-1 . . TRBV30 TGTGCCTGGAGTCCCAAGAACACTGAAGCTTTCTTT CAWSPKNTEAFF
TRBJ2-5 . . TRBV6-5 TGTGCCAGCAGTTATCAGGGGAGGGGAGAGACCCAGTACTTC CASSYQGRGETQYF
TRBJ1-2 . . TRBV5-1 TGCGCCAGCAGCTTGGATAGCTATGGCTACACCTTC CASSLDSYGYTF
TRBJ1-1 . . TRBV6-4 TGTGCCAGCGCCGTCGAGCTTAACACTGAAGCTTTCTTT CASAVELNTEAFF
TRBJ2-3 . . TRBV11-3 TGTGCCAGCAGCTTAGATCGGAGGAAGATGGGCACAGATACGCAGTATTTT CASSLDRRKMGTDTQYF
TRBJ2-7 . TRBD1 TRBV28 TGTGCCAGCAGTTTAGGGACGGGACAGGGTGCCTACGAGCAGTACTTC CASSLGTGQGAYEQYF
TRBJ2-7 . . TRBV5-1 TGCGCCAGCAGCCCAAGGCAGGGATCCTACGAGCAGTACTTC CASSPRQGSYEQYF
TRBJ1-2 . TRBD1 TRBV18 TGTGCCAGCTCACTAGGGACAGGGGATGGCTACACCTTC CASSLGTGDGYTF
TRBJ2-7 . TRBD2 TRBV28 TGTGCCAGCACCTATGCAACTAGCGGCGAGCAGTACTTC CASTYATSGEQYF
TRBJ2-7 . . TRBV27 TGTGCCAGCAGTTATTGGACTTGGCAGTACTTC CASSYWTWQYF
TRBJ2-1 . . TRBV5-1 TGCGCCAGCAGCTTTGGGCAGGGGAGAATTAATGAGCAGTTCTTC CASSFGQGRINEQFF
TRBJ2-3 . . TRBV9 TGTGCCAGCGGCGACTGGCTCGGGGATACGCAGTATTTT CASGDWLGDTQYF
TRBJ1-2 . . TRBV6-1 TGTGCCAGCAGTGACCTGGGGCGCGACCATGGCTACACCTTC CASSDLGRDHGYTF
TRBJ1-1 once TRBD1 TRBV7-2 TGTGCCAGCAGCTTTTACAGTGCGGGACAGACCAATCTTAGGACTGAAGCTTTCTTT CASSFYSAGQTNLRTEAFF
TRBJ1-6 few . TRBV5-1 TGCGCCAGCAGCTTGGTGCCAGGGTCTTTAGATTCACCCCTCCACTTT CASSLVPGSLDSPLHF
TRBJ2-1 . TRBD2 TRBV7-7 TGTGCTAGCAGCACCGGGACTAGTTCCTACAATGAGCAGTTCTTC CASSTGTSSYNEQFF
TRBJ1-2 . TRBD1 TRBV6-1 TGTGCCAGCAGTTGGACAGGGGAGAATGGCTACACCTTC CASSWTGENGYTF
TRBJ2-2 . . TRBV10-3 TGTGCCATCAGTGCCTTATCAGGGTCCGGGGAGCTGTTTTTT CAISALSGSGELFF
TRBJ2-7 . . TRBV19 TGTGCCAGTAGTAGCAGACGGGAAGTGAGGAACGAGCAGTACTTC CASSSRREVRNEQYF
TRBJ2-7 . TRBD2 TRBV15 TGTGCCACCTCCGGGACTAGCGGGCTGGACGAGCAGTACTTC CATSGTSGLDEQYF
TRBJ2-7 . TRBD1 TRBV7-2 TGTGCCAGCAGCTCCCCCGGGACAGGGCTCTACGAGCAGTACTTC CASSSPGTGLYEQYF
TRBJ2-4 once TRBD2 TRBV5-5 TGTGCCAGCAGCGAAACCGGGACTAGCGGGAACATTCAGTACTTC CASSETGTSGNIQYF
TRBJ2-7 few TRBD2 TRBV7-2 TGTGCCAGCAGCTCTTTAGCGGGAGGGCCGGGCGAGCAGTACTTC CASSSLAGGPGEQYF
TRBJ1-4 . . TRBV25-1 TGTGCCAGCAGTGGGAAAAAGCGCCCCGGCGAAAAACTGTTTTTT CASSGKKRPGEKLFF
TRBJ2-7 . TRBD2 TRBV11-1 TGTGCCAGCAGACCCGGACTAGCGGGAGGCTACGAGCAGTACTTC CASRPGLAGGYEQYF
TRBJ2-3 . TRBD1 TRBV2 TGTGCCAGCAGTCCGGACAGGGGGCGCACAGATACGCAGTATTTT CASSPDRGRTDTQYF
TRBJ2-5 . . TRBV9 TGTGCCAGCAGCGTAGTCGAAGCTGAGACCCAGTACTTC CASSVVEAETQYF
TRBJ2-1 . TRBD2 TRBV4-2 TGTGCCAGCAGCCAAGATGCCCAGCGGGAGGGCCCTGAGCAGTTCTTC CASSQDAQREGPEQFF
TRBJ2-1 few TRBD2 TRBV5-4 TGTGCCAGCAGCTTATCAGGGACTAGAAATGAGCAGTTCTTC CASSLSGTRNEQFF
TRBJ2-1 . TRBD2 TRBV7-9 TGTGCCAGCAGCGGATGGCTAGCGGGAGAAGGGTCTCATGAGCAGTTCTTC CASSGWLAGEGSHEQFF
TRBJ2-2 once TRBD2 TRBV27 TGTGCCAGCAGTTCTAGCGGGATGGGCACCGGGGAGCTGTTTTTT CASSSSGMGTGELFF
TRBJ2-3 . . TRBV5-6 TGTGCCAGCAGCTTGTCACTAGACACAGATACGCAGTATTTT CASSLSLDTDTQYF
TRBJ2-7 . TRBD2 TRBV28 TGTGCCAGCAGTGGGTCTAGCGGGACCCCTGGTGAGCAGTACTTC CASSGSSGTPGEQYF
TRBJ2-3 . . TRBV6-5 TGTGCCAGCAGTTCTCCTAGGGGGACGCGAACAGATACGCAGTATTTT CASSSPRGTRTDTQYF
TRBJ2-7 . . TRBV28 TGTGCCAGCAGTTTGTTCCAGGGAACTCACGAGCAGTACTTC CASSLFQGTHEQYF
TRBJ2-4 . TRBD2 TRBV6-4 TGTGCCAGCAGTGGAACGGGAGGCGACATTCAGTACTTC CASSGTGGDIQYF